The sequence of this T cell receptor beta chain was determined in a study of T cells in tuberculosis. Background on the study: IGRA-negative adolescents, IGRA-positive adolescents with latent tuberculosis and adults with active tuberculosis formed this South African cohort. General study points: Selection depended on which cryopreserved specimens were available. Smaller distances to GMM-specific TCRs suggested their expansion in active tuberculosis. Active tuberculosis patients had shorter CDR3-alpha; the beta difference was nonsignificant.

Concerning this clone itself: Its antigen remains unidentified.

This table comes from immunoSEQ multiplex PCR, and its TCRdb copy is limited to in-frame clones, with some not included. The repertoire has roughly 35,000 clones, around 93% of them found once; the top ten carry around an eighth. Trimming stripped 2 bases from V and 5 bases from J, with 6 bases between. This CDR3 is 13 amino acids long. CDR1 and CDR2 from the germline V gene are MNHEY and SVGAGI. The sequence came from a donor aged 10-30 years with latent tuberculosis or without tuberculosis infection. Some clones in this sample may be carry-over from other donors' samples. The V and J genes are TRBV6-5 and TRBJ1-4; D not resolved. Specimen: PBMCs. This CDR3 is CASSYVLNEKLFF. CDR3 bases: TGTGCCAGCAGTTACGTCCTAAATGAAAAACTGTTTTTT.